This T cell receptor beta chain was obtained from a study of T cell responses to AZD1222 COVID-19 vaccine. Points from the study as a whole: Unmutated regions of variants are reportedly targeted by nearly half of spike-specific TCRs. Regions 160-218 and 743-854 held dominance among vaccine-associated CD4 TCRs, which spanned spike.

The repertoire was sequenced with immunoSEQ multiplex PCR; TCRdb's copy has only in-frame clones and lacks some. The sample consists of more than 85,000 clones, 80% to 95% of them appearing once. Concerning this clone: Its antigen is currently unknown.

Doses given second, at about 4 or about 12 weeks, were pooled. This receptor was identified in an adult who received the AZD1222 COVID-19 vaccine. The sequencing here drew on peripheral blood, taken 28 days after the second AZD1222 dose.

CDR3 amino acids: CASSPRQGGNEQFF. The CDR3 nucleotides read TGTGCCAGCAGCCCCCGACAGGGTGGCAATGAGCAGTTCTTC. V usage is TRBV7-3 and J usage is TRBJ2-1, with TRBD1 matching 7 bases. This CDR3 is built from 14 residues. Unmatched junction bases numbered 7, after V lost 5 bases and J lost 6 bases. CDR1 is SGHTA and CDR2 is FQGTGA in the germline V gene. Full variable domain (remainder filled in from reference TRBV7-3 and TRBJ2-1): GAGVSQTPSNKVTEKGKYVELRCDPISGHTALYWYRQSLGQGPEFLIYFQGTGAADDSGLPNDRFFAVRPEGSVSTLKIQRTERGDSAVYLCASSPRQGGNEQFFGPGTRLTVL.